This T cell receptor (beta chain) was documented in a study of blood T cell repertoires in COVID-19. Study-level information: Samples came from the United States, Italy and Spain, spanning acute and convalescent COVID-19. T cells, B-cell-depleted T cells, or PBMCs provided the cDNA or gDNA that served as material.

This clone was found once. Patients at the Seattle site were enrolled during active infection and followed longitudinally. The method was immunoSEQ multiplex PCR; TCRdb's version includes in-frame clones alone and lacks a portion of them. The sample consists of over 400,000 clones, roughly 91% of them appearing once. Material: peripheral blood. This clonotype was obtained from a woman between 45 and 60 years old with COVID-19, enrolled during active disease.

The CDR3 DNA reads as TGTGCCTGGAGTGGACAGGAAGCTTTCTTT. This encodes CAWSGQEAFF. This sequence joins TRBV30 and TRBJ1-1, with TRBD1 as a possible D gene (5 bases). Germline loops: CDR1 GTSNPN, CDR2 SVGIG (reference sequence). The V and J ends lost 1 base and 8 bases respectively, with 5 bases between them. The CDR3 has 10 amino acids.